These T cell receptor beta chains were read from a single sample in a study of T cell repertoires in cytomegalovirus infection. TCRdb re-called the reads through MiXCR, storing one row per CDR3 protein. The data hold over 450,000 distinct CDR3 sequences, with 11% observed a single time. What was sequenced was PBMCs. These TCRs come from a human donor in good health (CMV status not recorded). Some clones in this sample may be carry-over from other donors' samples. CDR3s include the opening cysteine and the closing phenylalanine or tryptophan. The order of the fields is V gene, J gene, clone size, D gene, CDR3 DNA, CDR3 protein. The D gene is left open where the match is weak. The size of a clone is reported for some rows only, either as once, few or many, or as a class for expanded clones.

TRBV3-1,TRBJ2-5,-,TRBD1,TGTGCCATCGGACAGGGAGAGACCCAGTACTTC,CAIGQGETQYF
TRBV12-5,TRBJ2-3,many,-,TGTGCTAGTGGTTTGCTGCGGACAGGCACAGATACGCAGTATTTT,CASGLLRTGTDTQYF
TRBV19,TRBJ2-1,few,-,TGTGCCAGTAGTATCGGGGAAAGCTCCTACAATGAGCAGTTCTTC,CASSIGESSYNEQFF
TRBV5-1,TRBJ1-4,many,TRBD1,TGCGCCAGCAGCTTGGCCCAGGGGGCGGGTGAAAAACTGTTTTTT,CASSLAQGAGEKLFF
TRBV2,TRBJ1-1,few,-,TGTGCCAGCAGTCCGGTGAGGGGGAACACTGAAGCTTTCTTT,CASSPVRGNTEAFF
TRBV19,TRBJ2-5,-,TRBD1,TGTGCCAGTAGTATAGACCTTAACAGGGGACGCGAGACCCAGTACTTC,CASSIDLNRGRETQYF
TRBV7-9,TRBJ2-5,-,-,TGTGCCAGCAGCTTCGAACTTCAAGAGACCCAGTACTTC,CASSFELQETQYF
TRBV27,TRBJ2-3,many,-,TGTGCCAGCAGTTTGAAGGGGGACGCTTTAACAGATACGCAGTATTTT,CASSLKGDALTDTQYF
TRBV20-1,TRBJ2-5,-,-,TGCAGTGCTAGACGCCGGGGAAGCCAAGAGACCCAGTACTTC,CSARRRGSQETQYF
TRBV7-8,TRBJ1-2,many,-,TGTGCCAGCAGCTTAGACAGGGACTCCTCTAACTATGGCTACACCTTC,CASSLDRDSSNYGYTF
TRBV7-2,TRBJ2-7,many,-,TGTGCCAGCAGCTCCAGGCCCAGCTCCTACGAGCAGTACTTC,CASSSRPSSYEQYF
TRBV3-1,TRBJ2-1,once,TRBD2,TGTGCCAGCAGCCACAGCGGGGCGGGTAATGAGCAGTTCTTC,CASSHSGAGNEQFF
TRBV15,TRBJ1-5,many,TRBD1,TGTGCCACCAACTCAGACAGGGTGGGCAATCAGCCCCAGCATTTT,CATNSDRVGNQPQHF
TRBV19,TRBJ2-1,-,-,TGTGCCAGTAGTATTAAAGGGGCGGGCTACAATGAGCAGTTCTTC,CASSIKGAGYNEQFF
TRBV20-1,TRBJ2-1,-,TRBD1,TGCAGTGCCCCGGGACAGGGGAAGGACAATGAGCAGTTCTTC,CSAPGQGKDNEQFF
TRBV14,TRBJ1-5,few,-,TGTGCCAGCAGCCAACAGGGAAATCAGCCCCAGCATTTT,CASSQQGNQPQHF